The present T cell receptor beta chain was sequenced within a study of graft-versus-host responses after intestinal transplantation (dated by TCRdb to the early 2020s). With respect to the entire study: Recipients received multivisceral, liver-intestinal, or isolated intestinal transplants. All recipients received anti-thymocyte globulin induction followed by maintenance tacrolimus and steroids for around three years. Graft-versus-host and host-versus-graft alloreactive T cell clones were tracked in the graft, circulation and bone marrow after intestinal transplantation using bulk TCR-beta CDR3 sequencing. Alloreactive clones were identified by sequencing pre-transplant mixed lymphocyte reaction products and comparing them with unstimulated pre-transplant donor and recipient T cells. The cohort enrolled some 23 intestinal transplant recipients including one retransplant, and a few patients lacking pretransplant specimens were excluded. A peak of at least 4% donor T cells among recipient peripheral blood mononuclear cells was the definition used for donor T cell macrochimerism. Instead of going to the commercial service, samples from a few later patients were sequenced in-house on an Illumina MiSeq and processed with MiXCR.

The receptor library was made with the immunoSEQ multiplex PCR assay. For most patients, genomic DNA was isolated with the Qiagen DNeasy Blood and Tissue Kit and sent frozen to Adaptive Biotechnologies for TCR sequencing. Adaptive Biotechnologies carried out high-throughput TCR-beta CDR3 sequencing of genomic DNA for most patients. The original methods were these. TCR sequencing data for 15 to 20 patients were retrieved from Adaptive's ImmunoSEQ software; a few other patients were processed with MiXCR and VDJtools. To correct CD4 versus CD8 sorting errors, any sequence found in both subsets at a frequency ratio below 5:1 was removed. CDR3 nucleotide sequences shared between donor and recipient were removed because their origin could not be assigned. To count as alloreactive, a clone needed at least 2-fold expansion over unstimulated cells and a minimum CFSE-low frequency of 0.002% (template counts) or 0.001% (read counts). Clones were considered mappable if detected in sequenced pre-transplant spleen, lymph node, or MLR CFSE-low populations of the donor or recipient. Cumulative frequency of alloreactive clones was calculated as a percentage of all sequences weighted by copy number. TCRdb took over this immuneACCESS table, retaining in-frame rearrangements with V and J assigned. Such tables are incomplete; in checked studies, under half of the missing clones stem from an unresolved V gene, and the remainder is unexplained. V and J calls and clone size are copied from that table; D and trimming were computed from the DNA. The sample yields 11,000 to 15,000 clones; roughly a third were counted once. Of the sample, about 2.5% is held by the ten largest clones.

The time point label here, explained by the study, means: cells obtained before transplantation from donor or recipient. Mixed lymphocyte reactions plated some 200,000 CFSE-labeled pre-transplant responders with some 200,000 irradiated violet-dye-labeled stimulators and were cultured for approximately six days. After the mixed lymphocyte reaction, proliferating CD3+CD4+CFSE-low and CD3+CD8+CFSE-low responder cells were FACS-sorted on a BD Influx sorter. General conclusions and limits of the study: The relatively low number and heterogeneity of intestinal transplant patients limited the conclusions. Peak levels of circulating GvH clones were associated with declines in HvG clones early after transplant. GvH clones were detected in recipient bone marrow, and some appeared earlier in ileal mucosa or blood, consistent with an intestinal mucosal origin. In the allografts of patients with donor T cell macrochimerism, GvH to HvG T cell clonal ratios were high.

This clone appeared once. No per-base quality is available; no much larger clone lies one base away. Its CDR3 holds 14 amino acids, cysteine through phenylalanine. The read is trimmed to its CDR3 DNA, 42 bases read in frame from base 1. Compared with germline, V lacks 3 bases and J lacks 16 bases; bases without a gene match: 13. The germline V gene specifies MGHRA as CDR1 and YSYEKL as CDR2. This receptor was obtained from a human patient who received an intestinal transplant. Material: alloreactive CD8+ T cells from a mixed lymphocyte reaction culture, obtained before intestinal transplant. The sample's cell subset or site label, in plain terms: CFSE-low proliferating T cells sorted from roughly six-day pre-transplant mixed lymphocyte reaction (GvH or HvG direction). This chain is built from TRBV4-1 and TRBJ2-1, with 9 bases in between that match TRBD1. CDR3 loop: CASSQYMRDRAYFF. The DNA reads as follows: TGCGCCAGCAGCCAGTATATGCGGGACAGGGCCTATTTCTTC.